This entry features one TCR beta chain sequence. The germline V gene encodes CDR1 SGHNT and CDR2 YYREEE (reference sequence). This CDR3 is built from 16 residues. Trimming took 0 bases from V and 3 from J, leaving 14 bases between them. The source of the sample is a study of glioma-infiltrating T cells after dendritic cell vaccination. Study-wide background: At biweekly intervals, patients got three intradermal dendritic cell vaccine injections.

Input was 1.5 to 2.5 ug genomic DNA, or all available if less. The table came from immunoSEQ multiplex PCR; TCRdb's copy has only in-frame clones and leaves some out. The sample consists of about 38,000 clones, about 80% of them appearing once. The clonotype was recovered from a human donor with glioblastoma. Material: blood, obtained before dendritic cell vaccination. The chain uses TRBV5-4 and TRBJ2-3; D is perhaps TRBD1 (6 bases). CDR3 sequence: CASSLATGSWTDTQYF. CDR3 coding DNA: TGTGCCAGCAGCTTGGCTACAGGGAGTTGGACAGATACGCAGTATTTT.